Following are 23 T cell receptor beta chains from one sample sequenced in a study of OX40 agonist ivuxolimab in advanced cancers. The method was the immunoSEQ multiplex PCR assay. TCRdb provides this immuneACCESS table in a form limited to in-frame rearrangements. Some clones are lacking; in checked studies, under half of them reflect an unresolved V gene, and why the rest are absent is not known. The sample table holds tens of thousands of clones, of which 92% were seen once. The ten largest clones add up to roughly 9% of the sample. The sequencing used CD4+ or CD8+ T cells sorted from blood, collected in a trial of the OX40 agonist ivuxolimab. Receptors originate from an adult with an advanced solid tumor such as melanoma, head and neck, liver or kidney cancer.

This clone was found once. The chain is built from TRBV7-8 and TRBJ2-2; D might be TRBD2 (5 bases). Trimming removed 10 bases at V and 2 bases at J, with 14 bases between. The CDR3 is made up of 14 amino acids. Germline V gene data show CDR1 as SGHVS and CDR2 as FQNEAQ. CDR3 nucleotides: TGTGCCATACCCCGGCGGGTAAACACCGGGGAGCTGTTTTTT. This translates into CAIPRRVNTGELFF. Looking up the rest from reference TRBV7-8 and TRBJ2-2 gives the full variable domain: GAGVSQSPRYKVAKRGQDVALRCDPISGHVSLFWYQQALGQGPEFLTYFQNEAQLDKSGLPSDRFFAERPEGSVSTLKIQRTQQEDSAVYLCAIPRRVNTGELFFGEGSRLTVL.

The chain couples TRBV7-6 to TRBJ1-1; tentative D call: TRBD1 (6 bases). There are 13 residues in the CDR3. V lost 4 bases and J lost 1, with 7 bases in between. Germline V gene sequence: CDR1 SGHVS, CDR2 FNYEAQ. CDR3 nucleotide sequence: TGTGCCAGCAGCTCGGGACAGAACACTGAAGCTTTCTTT. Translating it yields CASSSGQNTEAFF.

The CDR3 nucleotides are TGTGCCAGCAGTACTCAGGGTGGAACTGAAGCTTTCTTT. Translated: CASSTQGGTEAFF. The chain is built from TRBV2 and TRBJ1-1, with D possibly matching TRBD1 (5 bases). Trimming took 5 bases from V and 5 from J, leaving 12 bases between them. Germline V CDR1 and CDR2: SNHLY, FYNNEI. This CDR3 has 13 residues.

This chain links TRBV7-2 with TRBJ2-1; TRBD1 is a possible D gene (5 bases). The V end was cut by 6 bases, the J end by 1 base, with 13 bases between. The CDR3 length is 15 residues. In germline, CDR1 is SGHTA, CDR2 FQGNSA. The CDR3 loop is CASRVGHPSYNEQFF. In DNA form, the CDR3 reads TGTGCCAGCAGGGTCGGACACCCTTCCTACAATGAGCAGTTCTTC.

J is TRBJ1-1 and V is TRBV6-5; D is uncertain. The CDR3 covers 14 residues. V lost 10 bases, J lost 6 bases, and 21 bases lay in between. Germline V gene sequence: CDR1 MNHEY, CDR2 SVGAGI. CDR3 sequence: CATSFWLGSSEAFF. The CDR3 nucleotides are TGTGCCACCTCCTTTTGGCTGGGTAGCTCTGAAGCTTTCTTT.

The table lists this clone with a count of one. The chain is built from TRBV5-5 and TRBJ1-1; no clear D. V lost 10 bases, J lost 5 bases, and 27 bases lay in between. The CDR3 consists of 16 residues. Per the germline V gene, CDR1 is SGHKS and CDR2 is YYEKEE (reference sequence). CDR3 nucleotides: TGTGCCTGCTCTTCTAGCCCCAAGTCGGGTTGGACTGAAGCTTTCTTT. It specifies CACSSSPKSGWTEAFF.

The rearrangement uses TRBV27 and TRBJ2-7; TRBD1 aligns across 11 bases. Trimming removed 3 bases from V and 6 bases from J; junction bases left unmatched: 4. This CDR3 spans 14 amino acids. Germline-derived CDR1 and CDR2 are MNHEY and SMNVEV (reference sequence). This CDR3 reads CASSFLGQGGEQYF. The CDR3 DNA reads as TGTGCCAGCAGTTTCCTGGGACAGGGGGGCGAGCAGTACTTC.

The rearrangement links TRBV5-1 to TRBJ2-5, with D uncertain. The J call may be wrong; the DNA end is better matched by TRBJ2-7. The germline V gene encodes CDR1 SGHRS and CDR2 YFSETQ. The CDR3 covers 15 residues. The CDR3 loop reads CASRVGRAYTYEQYF. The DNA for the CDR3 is TGCGCCAGCAGGGTAGGCAGAGCATATACCTACGAGCAGTACTTC.

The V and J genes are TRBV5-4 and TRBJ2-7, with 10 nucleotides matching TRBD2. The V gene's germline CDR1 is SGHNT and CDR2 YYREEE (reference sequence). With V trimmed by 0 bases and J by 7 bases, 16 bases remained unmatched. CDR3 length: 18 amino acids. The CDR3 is CASSLELAGPGLDYEQYF. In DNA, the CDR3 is TGTGCCAGCAGCTTGGAACTAGCGGGGCCTGGCCTGGATTATGAGCAGTACTTC.

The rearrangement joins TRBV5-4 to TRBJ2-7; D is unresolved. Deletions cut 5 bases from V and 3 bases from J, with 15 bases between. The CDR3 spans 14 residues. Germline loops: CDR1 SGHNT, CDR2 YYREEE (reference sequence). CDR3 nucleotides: TGTGCCAGCAGTGAAAGGACGCAAAGCTACGAGCAGTACTTC. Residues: CASSERTQSYEQYF.

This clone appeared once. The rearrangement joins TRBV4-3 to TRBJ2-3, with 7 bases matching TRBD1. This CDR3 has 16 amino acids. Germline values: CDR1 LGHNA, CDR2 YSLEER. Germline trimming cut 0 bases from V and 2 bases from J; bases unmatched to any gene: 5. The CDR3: CASSQDLGQLTDTQYF. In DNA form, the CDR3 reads TGCGCCAGCAGCCAAGATCTGGGACAGCTCACAGATACGCAGTATTTT.

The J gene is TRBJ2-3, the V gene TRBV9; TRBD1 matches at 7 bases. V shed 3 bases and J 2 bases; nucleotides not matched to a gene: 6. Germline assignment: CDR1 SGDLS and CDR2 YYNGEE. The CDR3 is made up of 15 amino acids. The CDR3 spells CASSEQGSPTDTQYF. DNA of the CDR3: TGTGCCAGCAGCGAACAGGGGTCCCCCACAGATACGCAGTATTTT.

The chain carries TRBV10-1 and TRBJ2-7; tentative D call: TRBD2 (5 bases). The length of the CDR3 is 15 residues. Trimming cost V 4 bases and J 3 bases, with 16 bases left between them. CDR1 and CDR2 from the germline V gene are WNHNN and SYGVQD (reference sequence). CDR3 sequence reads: CASSAGVGTFYEQYV. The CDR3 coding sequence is TGCGCCAGCAGTGCCGGGGTGGGAACCTTCTACGAGCAGTACGTC.

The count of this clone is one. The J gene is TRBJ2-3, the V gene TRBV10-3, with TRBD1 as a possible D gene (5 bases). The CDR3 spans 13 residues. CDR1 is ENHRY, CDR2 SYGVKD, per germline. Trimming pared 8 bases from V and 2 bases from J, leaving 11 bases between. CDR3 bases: TGTGCCATCTGGGCAGGGATCACAGATACGCAGTATTTT. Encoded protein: CAIWAGITDTQYF.

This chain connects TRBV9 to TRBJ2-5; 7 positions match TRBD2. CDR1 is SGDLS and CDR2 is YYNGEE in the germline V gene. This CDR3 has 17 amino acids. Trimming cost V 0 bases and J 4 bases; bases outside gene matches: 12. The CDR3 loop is CASSVASRGRGAETQYF. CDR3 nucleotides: TGTGCCAGCAGCGTAGCGAGCCGGGGGAGGGGCGCAGAGACCCAGTACTTC.

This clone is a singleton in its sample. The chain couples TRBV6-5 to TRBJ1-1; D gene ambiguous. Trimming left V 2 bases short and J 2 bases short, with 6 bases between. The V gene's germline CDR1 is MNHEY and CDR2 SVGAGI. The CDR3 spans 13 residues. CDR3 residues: CASSYTVNTEAFF. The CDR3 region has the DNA TGTGCCAGCAGTTACACGGTTAACACTGAAGCTTTCTTT.

This CDR3 is CASSPDGAGGRDTQYF. The CDR3 DNA is TGCGCCAGCAGCCCAGACGGAGCGGGAGGTCGGGATACGCAGTATTTT. The chain is built from TRBV4-1 and TRBJ2-3; 9 positions match TRBD2. This CDR3 region has 16 residues. Germline assignment: CDR1 MGHRA and CDR2 YSYEKL. J was trimmed by 6 bases and V by 4 bases; bases with no gene match: 11.

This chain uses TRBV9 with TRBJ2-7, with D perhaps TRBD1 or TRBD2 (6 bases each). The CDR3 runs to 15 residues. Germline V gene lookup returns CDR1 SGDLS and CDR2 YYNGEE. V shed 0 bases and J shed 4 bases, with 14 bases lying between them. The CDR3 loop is CASSVGAGAGYEQYF. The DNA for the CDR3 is TGTGCCAGCAGCGTAGGGGCAGGGGCGGGGTACGAGCAGTACTTC.

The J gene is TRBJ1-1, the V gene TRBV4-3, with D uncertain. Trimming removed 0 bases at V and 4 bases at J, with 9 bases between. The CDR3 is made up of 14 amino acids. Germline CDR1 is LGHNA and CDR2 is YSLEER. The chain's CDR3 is CASSQDGGSTEAFF. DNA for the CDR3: TGCGCCAGCAGCCAAGATGGAGGGAGCACTGAAGCTTTCTTT.

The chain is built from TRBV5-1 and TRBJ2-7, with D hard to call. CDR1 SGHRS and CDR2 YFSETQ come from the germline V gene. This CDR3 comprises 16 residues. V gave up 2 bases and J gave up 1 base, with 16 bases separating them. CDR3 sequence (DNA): TGCGCCAGCAGCTTTTACTCGAAAGGCGGATCCTACGAGCAGTACTTC. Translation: CASSFYSKGGSYEQYF.

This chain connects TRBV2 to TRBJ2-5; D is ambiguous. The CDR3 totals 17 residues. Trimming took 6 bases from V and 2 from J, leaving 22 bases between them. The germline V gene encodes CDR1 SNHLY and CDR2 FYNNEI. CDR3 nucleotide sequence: TGTGCCAGCAGCCGACTCTTCGACGGAGCACTACAAGAGACCCAGTACTTC. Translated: CASSRLFDGALQETQYF.

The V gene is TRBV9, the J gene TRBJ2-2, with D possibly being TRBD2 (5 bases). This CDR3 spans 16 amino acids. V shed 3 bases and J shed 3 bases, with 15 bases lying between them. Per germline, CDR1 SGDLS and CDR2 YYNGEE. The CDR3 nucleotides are TGTGCCAGCAGCGCAACAGCGGACGGGTACACCGGGGAGCTGTTTTTT. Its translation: CASSATADGYTGELFF.

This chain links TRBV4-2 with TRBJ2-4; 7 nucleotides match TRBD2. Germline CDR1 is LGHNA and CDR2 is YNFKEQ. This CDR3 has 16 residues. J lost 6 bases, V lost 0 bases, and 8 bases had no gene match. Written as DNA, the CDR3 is TGTGCCAGCAGCCAAGATTGGAGCGGGACCTTAAACATTCAGTACTTC. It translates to CASSQDWSGTLNIQYF.